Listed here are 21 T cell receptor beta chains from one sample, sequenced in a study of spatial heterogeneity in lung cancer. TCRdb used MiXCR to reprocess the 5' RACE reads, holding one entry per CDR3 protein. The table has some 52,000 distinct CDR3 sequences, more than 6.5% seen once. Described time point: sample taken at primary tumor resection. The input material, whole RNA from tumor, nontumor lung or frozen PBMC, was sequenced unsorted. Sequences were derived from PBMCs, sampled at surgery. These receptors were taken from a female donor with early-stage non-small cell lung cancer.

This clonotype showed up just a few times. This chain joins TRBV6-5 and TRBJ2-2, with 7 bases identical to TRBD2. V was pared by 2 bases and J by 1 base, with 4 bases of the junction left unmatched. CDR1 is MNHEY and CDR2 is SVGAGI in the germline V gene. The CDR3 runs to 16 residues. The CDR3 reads CASSYLSSGNTGELFF. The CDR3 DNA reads TGTGCCAGCAGTTACCTGTCTAGCGGGAACACCGGGGAGCTGTTTTTT.

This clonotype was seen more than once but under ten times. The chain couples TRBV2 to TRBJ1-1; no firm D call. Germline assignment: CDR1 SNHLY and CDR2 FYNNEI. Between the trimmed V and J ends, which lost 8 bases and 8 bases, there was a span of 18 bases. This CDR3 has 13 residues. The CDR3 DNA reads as TGTGCCAGCGGGAAGACGGGAGAATCAGAAGCTTTCTTT. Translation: CASGKTGESEAFF.

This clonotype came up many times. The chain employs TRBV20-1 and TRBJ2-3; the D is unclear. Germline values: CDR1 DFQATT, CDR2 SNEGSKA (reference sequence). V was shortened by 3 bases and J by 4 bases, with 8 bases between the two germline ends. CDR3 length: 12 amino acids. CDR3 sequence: CSARKGADTQYF. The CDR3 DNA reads TGCAGTGCTAGGAAGGGCGCAGATACGCAGTATTTT.

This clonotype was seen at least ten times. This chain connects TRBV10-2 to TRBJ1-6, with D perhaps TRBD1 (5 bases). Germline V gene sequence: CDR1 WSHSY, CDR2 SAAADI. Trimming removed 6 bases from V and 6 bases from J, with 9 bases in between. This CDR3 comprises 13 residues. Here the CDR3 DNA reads TGCGCCAGCAGCCCCGGGGGTAATTCACCCCTCCACTTT. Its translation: CASSPGGNSPLHF.

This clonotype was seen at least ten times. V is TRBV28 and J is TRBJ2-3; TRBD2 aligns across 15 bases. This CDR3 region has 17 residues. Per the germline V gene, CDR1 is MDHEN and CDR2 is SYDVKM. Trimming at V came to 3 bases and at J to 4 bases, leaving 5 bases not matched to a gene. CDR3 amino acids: CASSFLRTSGGADTQYF. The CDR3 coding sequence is TGTGCCAGCAGTTTCCTGCGGACTAGCGGGGGGGCAGATACGCAGTATTTT.

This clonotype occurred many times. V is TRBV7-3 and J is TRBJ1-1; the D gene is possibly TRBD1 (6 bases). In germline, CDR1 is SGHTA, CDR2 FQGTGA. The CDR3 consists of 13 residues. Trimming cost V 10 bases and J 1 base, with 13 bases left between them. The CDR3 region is CATQDSPNTEAFF. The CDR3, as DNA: TGTGCCACCCAGGACAGCCCGAACACTGAAGCTTTCTTT.

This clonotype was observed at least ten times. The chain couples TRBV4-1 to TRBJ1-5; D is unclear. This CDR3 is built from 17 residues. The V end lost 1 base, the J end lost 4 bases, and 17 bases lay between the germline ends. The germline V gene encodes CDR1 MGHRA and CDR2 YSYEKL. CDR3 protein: CASSQAPLGLQNQPQHF. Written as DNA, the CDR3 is TGCGCCAGCAGCCAAGCCCCCCTGGGTCTACAAAATCAGCCCCAGCATTTT.

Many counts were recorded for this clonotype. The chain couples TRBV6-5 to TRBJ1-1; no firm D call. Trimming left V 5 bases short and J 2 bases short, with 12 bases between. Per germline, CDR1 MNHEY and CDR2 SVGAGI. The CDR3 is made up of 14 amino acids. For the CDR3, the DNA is TGTGCCAGCAGTCCGGTCGGGAGAAACACTGAAGCTTTCTTT. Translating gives CASSPVGRNTEAFF.

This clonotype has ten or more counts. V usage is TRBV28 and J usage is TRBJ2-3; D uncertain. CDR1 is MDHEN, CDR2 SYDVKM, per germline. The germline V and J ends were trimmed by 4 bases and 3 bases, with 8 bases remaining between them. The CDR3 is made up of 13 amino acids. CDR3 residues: CASSSWRTDTQYF. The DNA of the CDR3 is TGTGCCAGCAGTTCATGGAGAACAGATACGCAGTATTTT.

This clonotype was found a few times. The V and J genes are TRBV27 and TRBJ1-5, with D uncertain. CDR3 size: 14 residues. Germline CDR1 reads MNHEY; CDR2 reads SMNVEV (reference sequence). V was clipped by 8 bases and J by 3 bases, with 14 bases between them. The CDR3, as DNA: TGTGCCAGCGGAACTCGAGGCGCCAATCAGCCCCAGCATTTT. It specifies CASGTRGANQPQHF.

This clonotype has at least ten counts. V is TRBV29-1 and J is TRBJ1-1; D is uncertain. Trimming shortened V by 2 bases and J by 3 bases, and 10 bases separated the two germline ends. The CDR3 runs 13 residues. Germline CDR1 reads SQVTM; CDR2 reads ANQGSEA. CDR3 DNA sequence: TGCAGCGTTGAACAGGACGCGGACACTGAAGCTTTCTTT. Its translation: CSVEQDADTEAFF.

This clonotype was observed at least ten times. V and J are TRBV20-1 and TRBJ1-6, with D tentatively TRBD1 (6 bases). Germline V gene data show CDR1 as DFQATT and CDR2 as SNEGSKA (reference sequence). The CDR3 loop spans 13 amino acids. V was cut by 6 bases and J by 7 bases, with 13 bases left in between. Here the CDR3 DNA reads TGCAGTGCCCGGGCAGGGACAAATTCACCCCTCCACTTT. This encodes CSARAGTNSPLHF.

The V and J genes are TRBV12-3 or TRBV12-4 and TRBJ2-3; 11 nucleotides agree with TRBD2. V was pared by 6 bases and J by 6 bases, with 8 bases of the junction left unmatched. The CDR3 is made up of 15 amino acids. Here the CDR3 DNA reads TGTGCCAGCAGAGCTAGCGGGGGGCAGAGGGATACGCAGTATTTT. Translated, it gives CASRASGGQRDTQYF.

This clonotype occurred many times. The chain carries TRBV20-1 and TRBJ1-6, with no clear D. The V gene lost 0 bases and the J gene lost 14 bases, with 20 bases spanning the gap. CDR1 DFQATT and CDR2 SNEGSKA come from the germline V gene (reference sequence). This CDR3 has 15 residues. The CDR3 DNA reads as TGCAGTGCTAGAGATCAGAATTGGGAGTTTAGGGCCCTCCACTTT. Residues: CSARDQNWEFRALHF.

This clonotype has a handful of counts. CDR3 DNA sequence: TGTGCCAGCAGTGAAGGCGTCGGGGTGGCTAACTATGGCTACACCTTC. Translating it yields CASSEGVGVANYGYTF. The rearrangement uses TRBV2 and TRBJ1-2; no firm D call. The CDR3 has 16 amino acids. Looked up from germline, CDR1 is SNHLY and CDR2 is FYNNEI. V lost 1 base to trimming and J lost 0 bases, with 12 bases between them.

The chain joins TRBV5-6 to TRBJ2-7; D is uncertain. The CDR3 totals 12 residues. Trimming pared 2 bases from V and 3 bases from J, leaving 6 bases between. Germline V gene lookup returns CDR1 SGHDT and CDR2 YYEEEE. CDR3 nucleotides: TGTGCCAGCAGCTTCAGGTACTACGAGCAGTACTTC. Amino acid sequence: CASSFRYYEQYF.

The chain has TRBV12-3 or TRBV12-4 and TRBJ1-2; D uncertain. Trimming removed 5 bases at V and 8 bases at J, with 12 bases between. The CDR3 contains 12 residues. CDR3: CASSSLGSGYTF. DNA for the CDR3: TGTGCCAGCAGTAGCCTGGGGAGCGGCTACACCTTC.

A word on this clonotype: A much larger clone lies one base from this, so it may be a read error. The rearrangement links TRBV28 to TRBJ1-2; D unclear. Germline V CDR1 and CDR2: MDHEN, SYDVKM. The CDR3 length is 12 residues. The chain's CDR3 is CACSSVLYGYTF. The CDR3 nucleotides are TGTGCCTGCAGTTCGGTCCTCTATGGCTACACCTTC.

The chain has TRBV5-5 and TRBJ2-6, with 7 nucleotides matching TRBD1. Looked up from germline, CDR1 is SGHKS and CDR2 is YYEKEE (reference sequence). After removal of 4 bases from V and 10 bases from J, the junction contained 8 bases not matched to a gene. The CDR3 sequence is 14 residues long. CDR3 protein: CASSNPGQANVLTF. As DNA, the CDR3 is TGTGCCAGCAGCAATCCAGGACAGGCTAACGTCCTGACTTTC.

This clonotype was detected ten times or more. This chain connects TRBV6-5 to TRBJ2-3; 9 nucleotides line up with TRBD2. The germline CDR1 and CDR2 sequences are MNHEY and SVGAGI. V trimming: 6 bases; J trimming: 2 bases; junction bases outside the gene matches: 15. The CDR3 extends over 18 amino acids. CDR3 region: CASRPAGGLAGPTDTQYF. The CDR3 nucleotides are TGTGCCAGCAGACCCGCTGGTGGCCTAGCGGGACCCACAGATACGCAGTATTTT.

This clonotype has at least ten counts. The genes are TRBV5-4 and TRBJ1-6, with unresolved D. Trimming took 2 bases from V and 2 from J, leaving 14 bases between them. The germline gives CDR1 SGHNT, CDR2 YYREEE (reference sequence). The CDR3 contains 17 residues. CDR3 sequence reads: CASSFGGGRAYNSPLHF. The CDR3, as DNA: TGTGCCAGCAGCTTCGGAGGAGGACGCGCCTATAATTCACCCCTCCACTTT.